The rows below give T cell receptor beta chains drawn from one sample of a study of vaccination and CD4 T cells after COVID-19. These receptors lack a known antigen. TCRdb reprocessed the PCR reads with MiXCR, giving one entry per CDR3 protein. The table has thousands of distinct CDR3 sequences, 36% seen once. The sample taken for sequencing was CD4+ T cells from blood, cultured in vitro. Every receptor here comes from a human donor in good health. The CDR3 runs from the conserved cysteine through the conserved F or W. The D gene is left open where the match is weak. The size of a clone is reported for some rows only, either as once, few or many, or as a class for expanded clones.

CDR3 protein	CDR3 DNA	V gene	J gene	clone size	CDR3 length	D gene
CASSQDTGSGANVLTF	TGTGCCAGCAGCCAAGATACAGGGAGTGGGGCCAACGTCCTGACTTTC	TRBV4-2	TRBJ2-6	few	16	.
CASSLWTVSTYEQYF	TGCGCCAGCAGCTTGTGGACAGTTTCCACCTACGAGCAGTACTTC	TRBV5-1	TRBJ2-7	.	15	.
CASSSGIGNSPLHF	TGTGCCAGCAGCTCGGGTATTGGGAATTCACCCCTCCACTTT	TRBV7-3	TRBJ1-6	few	14	.
CASSLSGLGNQPQHF	TGTGCCAGCAGTTTATCAGGGTTGGGCAATCAGCCCCAGCATTTT	TRBV6-5	TRBJ1-5	few	15	.
CASSWVNEQFF	TGTGCCAGCAGCTGGGTAAATGAGCAGTTCTTC	TRBV7-9	TRBJ2-1	.	11	.
CASSDQATSSGELFF	TGTGCCAGCAGCGACCAGGCTACTAGCTCGGGGGAGCTGTTTTTT	TRBV7-2	TRBJ2-2	.	15	.
CASSRDRKENSPLHF	TGTGCCAGCAGCCGAGACAGGAAAGAAAATTCACCCCTCCACTTT	TRBV27	TRBJ1-6	few	15	.
CASSNLGGNEQFF	TGTGCCAGCAGCAACCTTGGAGGGAATGAGCAGTTCTTC	TRBV7-8	TRBJ2-1	.	13	.
CAITTGAGYTF	TGTGCCATTACTACAGGGGCTGGCTACACCTTC	TRBV10-3	TRBJ1-2	few	11	TRBD1
CASSEPRGTGVGEQFF	TGTGCCAGCAGTGAACCCCGAGGGACAGGGGTGGGTGAGCAGTTCTTC	TRBV6-1	TRBJ2-1	once	16	TRBD1
CSARTGPYEQYF	TGCAGTGCTAGAACCGGTCCCTACGAGCAGTACTTC	TRBV20-1	TRBJ2-7	.	12	.
CATGPTGVENEQFF	TGTGCCACTGGGCCGACAGGGGTAGAAAATGAGCAGTTCTTC	TRBV24-1	TRBJ2-1	.	14	TRBD1
CASSPRSLAGGYTDTQYF	TGTGCCAGCAGCCCCCGATCCCTAGCGGGAGGTTACACAGATACGCAGTATTTT	TRBV7-8	TRBJ2-3	few	18	TRBD2
CAWSQRDGFSGANVLTF	TGTGCCTGGAGCCAACGGGACGGATTCTCTGGGGCCAACGTCCTGACTTTC	TRBV30	TRBJ2-6	.	17	.
CASSLGRGFGAEAFF	TGTGCCAGCAGCTTAGGCCGGGGGTTCGGAGCTGAAGCTTTCTTT	TRBV7-9	TRBJ1-1	few	15	.
CASSSRLDTQYF	TGTGCCAGCAGCTCGCGCCTAGATACGCAGTATTTT	TRBV11-3	TRBJ2-3	once	12	.
CASKGANTGELFF	TGTGCCAGCAAAGGTGCGAACACCGGGGAGCTGTTTTTT	TRBV6-2/TRBV6-3	TRBJ2-2	.	13	.
CASSSQQRMNTEAFF	TGTGCCAGCAGTTCACAACAGAGGATGAACACTGAAGCTTTCTTT	TRBV6-2/TRBV6-3	TRBJ1-1	.	15	.
CAIRAAGGTDTQYF	TGTGCCATCCGGGCAGCGGGAGGCACAGATACGCAGTATTTT	TRBV10-3	TRBJ2-3	few	14	TRBD2
CASCWTGDQPQHF	TGTGCCAGCTGCTGGACAGGGGACCAGCCCCAGCATTTT	TRBV6-1	TRBJ1-5	medium-sized	13	TRBD1
CASSKDGSNQPQHF	TGTGCCAGCAGCAAAGACGGGAGCAATCAGCCCCAGCATTTT	TRBV7-2	TRBJ1-5	.	14	.
CASRNRGQGDTQYF	TGTGCCAGCAGGAACAGGGGGCAGGGAGATACGCAGTATTTT	TRBV6-2/TRBV6-3	TRBJ2-3	few	14	TRBD1
CASTAGQYQETQYF	TGTGCCAGCACAGCGGGACAGTACCAAGAGACCCAGTACTTC	TRBV2	TRBJ2-5	few	14	.
CASSSDPSAGYTF	TGTGCCAGCAGCTCGGACCCCTCAGCGGGCTACACCTTC	TRBV11-2	TRBJ1-2	.	13	.
CASSRDGSSYEQYF	TGCGCCAGCAGCCGGGACGGGAGCTCCTACGAGCAGTACTTC	TRBV5-1	TRBJ2-7	.	14	.
CASSFSSQPQHF	TGTGCCAGCAGCTTTTCAAGTCAGCCCCAGCATTTT	TRBV7-9	TRBJ1-5	few	12	.
CASSPAGTVSYEQYF	TGTGCCAGCAGTCCCGCCGGGACAGTCTCCTACGAGCAGTACTTC	TRBV12-3/TRBV12-4	TRBJ2-7	few	15	TRBD1
CATSLGSGANVLTF	TGTGCCACCAGCCTTGGATCTGGGGCCAACGTCCTGACTTTC	TRBV24-1	TRBJ2-6	.	14	.
CASSEDRRRDYEQYF	TGTGCCAGCAGTGAAGATCGGCGCAGGGACTACGAGCAGTACTTC	TRBV2	TRBJ2-7	.	15	.
CASSERNAQGNQPQHF	TGTGCCAGCAGTGAACGAAATGCACAGGGCAATCAGCCCCAGCATTTT	TRBV6-1	TRBJ1-5	.	16	.
CASSTGRSREQYF	TGTGCCAGCAGTACAGGGCGGTCCCGCGAGCAGTACTTC	TRBV6-1	TRBJ2-7	.	13	.
CSARNPWGLETQYF	TGCAGTGCTAGAAACCCATGGGGGTTGGAGACCCAGTACTTC	TRBV20-1	TRBJ2-5	medium-sized	14	.
CASSYPAGATNYGYTF	TGTGCCAGCAGCTACCCCGCAGGGGCGACTAACTATGGCTACACCTTC	TRBV7-9	TRBJ1-2	.	16	.
CASRSSSTGTTEAFF	TGTGCCAGTCGTTCCTCTAGTACAGGTACCACTGAAGCTTTCTTT	TRBV6-5	TRBJ1-1	few	15	.
CASKGGGLYEQYF	TGTGCCAGCAAGGGAGGGGGACTCTACGAGCAGTACTTC	TRBV25-1	TRBJ2-7	.	13	.
CSAVLSTGERPQHF	TGCAGTGCGGTTTTATCTACAGGGGAAAGGCCCCAGCATTTT	TRBV20-1	TRBJ1-5	few	14	TRBD1
CASSATSGTYNEQFF	TGTGCCAGCAGCGCGACTAGCGGGACTTACAATGAGCAGTTCTTC	TRBV5-8	TRBJ2-1	once	15	TRBD2
CASTRGTGGGNSPLHF	TGTGCCAGCACAAGAGGGACAGGGGGCGGTAATTCACCCCTCCACTTT	TRBV6-1	TRBJ1-6	.	16	TRBD1
CAISESTGSNTGELFF	TGTGCCATCAGTGAGTCGACTGGATCGAACACCGGGGAGCTGTTTTTT	TRBV10-3	TRBJ2-2	.	16	.
CASRGWGTTQETQYF	TGTGCCAGCAGGGGATGGGGGACGACCCAAGAGACCCAGTACTTC	TRBV6-2/TRBV6-3	TRBJ2-5	.	15	.
CASTRAPSSYEQYF	TGTGCCAGCACTAGGGCTCCTAGCTCCTACGAGCAGTACTTC	TRBV6-1	TRBJ2-7	.	14	.
CASSPQGQGADTQYF	TGTGCCAGCAGCCCACAAGGACAGGGAGCCGATACGCAGTATTTT	TRBV7-3	TRBJ2-3	.	15	TRBD1
CASTRVEDTNYGYTF	TGTGCCAGCACCAGGGTTGAGGATACTAACTATGGCTACACCTTC	TRBV11-3	TRBJ1-2	few	15	.
CASNPEDRAWFRSEAFF	TGTGCCAGCAACCCCGAGGATAGGGCCTGGTTCCGCTCTGAAGCTTTCTTT	TRBV6-1	TRBJ1-1	.	17	.
CASSPASYNEQFF	TGTGCCAGCAGTCCAGCCAGCTACAATGAGCAGTTCTTC	TRBV28	TRBJ2-1	.	13	.
CASSKVGTDTQYF	TGTGCCAGCAGCAAAGTCGGCACAGATACGCAGTATTTT	TRBV21-1	TRBJ2-3	.	13	.
CATSDPSGGSEETQYF	TGTGCCACCAGTGATCCGTCCGGTGGGTCAGAAGAGACCCAGTACTTC	TRBV24-1	TRBJ2-5	few	16	.
CASSLGTGQKTQYF	TGTGCCAGCAGCTTAGGGACAGGGCAAAAGACCCAGTACTTC	TRBV5-4	TRBJ2-5	.	14	TRBD1
CATKDRTNQPQHF	TGTGCCACCAAAGACAGGACTAATCAGCCCCAGCATTTT	TRBV19	TRBJ1-5	.	13	.
CASSLVSRSQETQYF	TGTGCCAGCAGCTTAGTCTCGCGGAGCCAAGAGACCCAGTACTTC	TRBV7-2	TRBJ2-5	few	15	.
CASSSGTGNPYNEQFF	TGCGCCAGCAGCTCCGGGACAGGGAACCCCTACAATGAGCAGTTCTTC	TRBV23-1	TRBJ2-1	.	16	TRBD1
CAISESGGTGQFF	TGTGCCATCAGTGAGTCTGGGGGGACAGGGCAGTTCTTC	TRBV10-3	TRBJ2-1	.	13	TRBD1
CASSLMAQGTQYF	TGTGCCAGCAGCTTAATGGCCCAGGGTACGCAGTATTTT	TRBV7-3	TRBJ2-3	.	13	.
CASSFSGDRDNSPLHF	TGTGCCAGCAGTTTCTCTGGGGACAGGGATAATTCACCCCTCCACTTT	TRBV27	TRBJ1-6	few	16	TRBD1
CATNDPTGNQPQHF	TGTGCCACCAATGACCCTACAGGGAATCAGCCCCAGCATTTT	TRBV6-2/TRBV6-3	TRBJ1-5	few	14	.
CASSLGQGNVYEQYF	TGTGCCAGCAGCTTAGGTCAAGGTAACGTCTACGAGCAGTACTTC	TRBV7-2	TRBJ2-7	once	15	.